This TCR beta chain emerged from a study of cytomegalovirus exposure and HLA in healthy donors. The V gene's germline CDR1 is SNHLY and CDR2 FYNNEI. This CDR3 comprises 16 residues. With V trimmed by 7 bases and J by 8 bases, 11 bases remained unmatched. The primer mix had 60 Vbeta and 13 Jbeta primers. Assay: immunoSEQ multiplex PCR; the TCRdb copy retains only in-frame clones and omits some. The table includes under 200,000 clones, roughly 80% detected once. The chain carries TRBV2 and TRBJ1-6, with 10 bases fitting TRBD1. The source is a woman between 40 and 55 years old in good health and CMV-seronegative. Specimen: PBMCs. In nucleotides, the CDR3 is TGTGCCAGCAAAGAACCCGGGACAGGGGCTTATTCACCCCTCCACTTT. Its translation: CASKEPGTGAYSPLHF.